The rows below give T cell receptor beta chains drawn from one sample of a study of shared clonotypes between healthy human individuals. Here immunoSEQ multiplex PCR was the method, and the copy in TCRdb shows in-frame clones only, minus some. Altogether some 2,100,000 clones are present, about 92% being singletons, with the ten largest covering under 2%. The sample taken for sequencing was naive CD8+ T cells from PBMCs. Receptor source: a man aged 18 to 29 in good health. Some clones in this sample may be carry-over from other donors' samples. CDR3s leave out the opening cysteine and the closing phenylalanine or tryptophan. A D gene is named only where the DNA matches it firmly.

TRBD1 TRBV4-2 ASSQETGGSTDTQY
TRBD2 TRBV7-2 ASSLDPRLAGEVGETQY
. TRBV27 ASSLFGYSNYGYT
. TRBV19 ASKGRTQNEKLF
. TRBV27 ASRFLSGGRLHGYT
. TRBV23-1 ASSQRTGLTEAF
. TRBV7-9 ASSAPPPQETQY
. TRBV5-4 ASSRNDRRHTGELF
. TRBV5-1 ASSLGDRSSYEQY
TRBD1 TRBV27 ASSRHRGQGEETQY
. TRBV14 ASSQANEQY
TRBD1 TRBV27 ASKEGTGWGTEAF
TRBD1 TRBV18 ASSPPAGGSGNTIY
. TRBV4-1 ASSRKGYSNQPQH
. TRBV6-1 AIGARGSNQPQH
. TRBV27 ASSLTSLNEQY
. TRBV6-6 ASSYYPEGGSTEAF
. TRBV9 ASSVGVGSSYEQY
. TRBV7-9 ASSLALGTENT
. TRBV5-6 ASSLGSGNQPQH
TRBD1 TRBV19 ASSILRQGFYGYT
TRBD2 TRBV27 ASSAVLAGGPRTQY
TRBD1 TRBV29-1 SVELRDRGNTGELF
TRBD2 TRBV30 AWSLAGSSYNEQF
. TRBV27 ASSLVARAYEQY
. TRBV7-3 ASSLGDGRKNIQY
TRBD2 TRBV7-6 ASSLGGRTSGGTGELF